The rows below give T cell receptor beta chains drawn from one sample of a study of shared clonotypes between healthy human individuals. Assay used: immunoSEQ multiplex PCR; TCRdb lists only in-frame clones, some missing. The data show around 2.1 million clones, with roughly 91% seen just once and roughly 1.7% held by the top ten. Sample: naive CD8+ T cells from PBMCs. The receptors were sampled from a man aged 18 to 35 in good health. Some clones in this sample may be carry-over from other donors' samples. Each CDR3 is given without its conserved first and last residue. D genes are given only for firm matches. Clone size appears in some rows only: once, few, many, or a class for an expanded clone.

>NA|TRBJ2-1|NA|TRBV28
ASTPVGRVVNEQF
>NA|TRBJ1-5|TRBD1|TRBV7-9
ASSEDRGLANQPQH
>NA|TRBJ2-7|TRBD1|TRBV30
AWSRGPGIPYEQY
>NA|TRBJ2-7|NA|TRBV20-1
SRFFLGEQY
>NA|TRBJ2-7|TRBD1|TRBV7-9
ASSLQGAGTNEQY
>NA|TRBJ2-7|NA|TRBV9
ASSPYDNYEQY
>NA|TRBJ1-5|NA|TRBV7-9
ASSEEYSNQPQH
>NA|TRBJ2-1|TRBD1|TRBV5-6
ASSRNQPGQRSYNEQF
>NA|TRBJ2-7|TRBD1|TRBV5-4
ASSLPGTGIPYEQY
>NA|TRBJ2-7|NA|TRBV11-2
ASSHQPYWAATYEQY
>NA|TRBJ2-7|TRBD2|TRBV28
ASSLSAGGPYEQY
>NA|TRBJ2-7|NA|TRBV5-1
ASSLGGFRSYEQY
>NA|TRBJ1-4|NA|TRBV4-3
ASSQAVARVNEKLF
>NA|TRBJ1-2|NA|TRBV28
ASSFSAYGYT
>NA|TRBJ2-1|NA|TRBV10-1
ASSEGGSYNEQF
>NA|TRBJ2-2|TRBD1|TRBV28
ASSPGTEHRGAV
>NA|TRBJ2-7|TRBD1|TRBV5-1
ASSTDRGHEQY
>once|TRBJ2-7|NA|TRBV7-7
ASSLNRDHEQY
>NA|TRBJ2-1|NA|TRBV7-2
ASSLGAGRNEQF
>NA|TRBJ2-1|NA|TRBV7-9
ASSALLAFHNEQF
>NA|TRBJ2-1|TRBD1|TRBV28
ASSHDRGQF
>NA|TRBJ1-2|NA|TRBV6-1
ASSVWDPEGYT
>once|TRBJ2-1|NA|TRBV27
ASSTIGGAQF
>NA|TRBJ2-7|TRBD2|TRBV29-1
SVEAETSGRASEQY
>once|TRBJ2-7|TRBD2|TRBV11-2
ASSSRTSFTYEQY
>NA|TRBJ2-1|TRBD2|TRBV27
ASKRAGGYDNEQF